This record covers a single TCR beta chain. This clonotype was found many times. The antigen it recognizes is unknown. No clone much larger than this one lies a single base away; base qualities are absent. The source of the sample is a study of T cell repertoires in cytomegalovirus infection (dated by TCRdb to the late 2010s). Regarding the research as a whole: The HLA type of each donor mattered for the analysis, because public TCR beta signatures pointed to carriage of CMV infection along with the matching HLA type. The study at large found these results: Cumulative frequency of public TCR beta family members discriminated carriers of CMV infection plus the relevant HLA type in this cohort and an independent roughly 340-donor cohort. The ex vivo response was dominated by HLA-C-restricted CMV-specific TCR beta clonotypes, which also provided the single most frequent clonotype in two of eight donors.

The sequencer listed for this sample is Illumina HiSeq 1500. TCRdb handled the public reads itself, with Q25 trimming in fastp and clone calling in MiXCR, and kept productive beta chains. Each CDR3 protein gets just one entry, which takes the most common genes and DNA from the rows behind it. This sample is represented by 290,000 or so distinct CDR3 sequences; about 8.8% of them were singletons. 2% to 3% of the sample goes to the ten largest clones. The germline V gene provides CDR1 MDHEN and CDR2 SYDVKM. V is pruned by 4 bases and J by 4 bases, leaving 11 bases of the junction without a gene match. The CDR3 goes from the cysteine to the phenylalanine over 16 residues. Only the CDR3 region is kept as DNA, spanning 48 bases read in frame from base 1.

The TCR was taken from a human donor in good health (CMV status not recorded). Some clones in this sample may be carry-over from other donors' samples. Sequenced material: PBMCs. The rearranged segments are TRBV28 and TRBJ2-5, and 8 bases in between align with TRBD1. The CDR3 protein: CASSSSRTGNRETQYF. The DNA sequence reads TGTGCCAGCAGTTCCTCTAGGACAGGGAATCGAGAGACCCAGTACTTC.